The next 13 T cell receptor beta chains were all read from a single sample in a study of T cell repertoires in cytomegalovirus infection. TCRdb reprocessed the reads via MiXCR and lists one record per CDR3 protein. The profile covers 310,000 or so distinct CDR3 sequences, with about 26% appearing a single time and around 13% taken by the ten largest. Sample: PBMCs. The source of these receptors is a human donor in good health (CMV status not recorded). Some clones in this sample may be carry-over from other donors' samples.

The chain links TRBV7-6 to TRBJ2-7; 8 nucleotides align to TRBD1. The CDR3 has 13 amino acids. Germline assignment: CDR1 SGHVS and CDR2 FNYEAQ. Trimming at V came to 0 bases and at J to 9 bases, leaving 4 bases not matched to a gene. The CDR3 reads CASSLAGQAGQYF. The DNA of the CDR3 is TGTGCCAGCAGCTTAGCGGGACAGGCCGGGCAGTACTTC.

This clonotype was counted at least ten times. The genes are TRBV7-2 and TRBJ2-7; 7 bases line up with TRBD1. The CDR3 runs 13 residues. Germline CDR1 and CDR2: SGHTA and FQGNSA. The trim removed 3 bases at V and 6 bases at J, leaving 5 bases unmatched. The DNA of the CDR3 is TGTGCCAGCAGCTTCGACAGGGTACCCGAGCAGTACTTC. Protein sequence: CASSFDRVPEQYF.

The gene calls are TRBV28 and TRBJ2-7; 8 nucleotides agree with TRBD2. The CDR3 extends over 10 amino acids. Trimming took 6 bases from V and 12 from J; bases not matched to a gene: 4. Germline CDR1 reads MDHEN; CDR2 reads SYDVKM. CDR3 in amino acids: CASRRGDTYF. The CDR3 DNA reads as TGTGCCAGCAGGCGGGGGGATACGTACTTC.

There are many counts of this clonotype. The chain joins TRBV6-5 to TRBJ2-3; D is uncertain. This CDR3 has 13 residues. Deletions cut 2 bases from V and 3 bases from J, with 6 bases between. The V gene's germline CDR1 is MNHEY and CDR2 SVGAGI. The CDR3 loop is CASSYPGTDTQYF. CDR3 DNA: TGTGCCAGCAGTTACCCGGGTACAGATACGCAGTATTTT.

This clonotype has only a few counts. V gene TRBV20-1 combines with J gene TRBJ2-1; tentatively, D is TRBD1 (5 bases). The CDR3 runs 16 residues. In germline, CDR1 is DFQATT, CDR2 SNEGSKA (reference sequence). V gave up 6 bases and J gave up 2 bases, with 20 bases separating them. The CDR3 protein is CSAQTAGGVAYNEQFF. The DNA for the CDR3 is TGCAGTGCCCAGACAGCCGGCGGAGTGGCCTACAATGAGCAGTTCTTC.

This clonotype was detected a few times. The genes are TRBV5-1 and TRBJ2-7, with a tentative D call TRBD1 (5 bases). CDR1 and CDR2 (germline): SGHRS, YFSETQ. Trimming stripped 0 bases from V and 6 bases from J, with 10 bases between. This CDR3 comprises 13 residues. This CDR3 reads CASSLDSGIEQYF. The CDR3 region has the DNA TGCGCCAGCAGCTTGGATTCAGGGATCGAGCAGTACTTC. The whole variable domain, remainder taken from reference TRBV5-1 and TRBJ2-7, is KAGVTQTPRYLIKTRGQQVTLSCSPISGHRSVSWYQQTPGQGLQFLFEYFSETQRNKGNFPGRFSGRQFSNSRSEMNVSTLELGDSALYLCASSLDSGIEQYFGPGTRLTVT.

The chain joins TRBV28 to TRBJ1-1; unclear D gene. This CDR3 spans 13 amino acids. The ends were cut back, 1 base at V and 7 bases at J, with 10 bases in the middle. CDR1 MDHEN and CDR2 SYDVKM come from the germline V gene. CDR3 bases: TGTGCCAGCAGTTTATACCGTACGGTTGAAGCTTTCTTT. Translated, it gives CASSLYRTVEAFF.

The chain has TRBV19 and TRBJ1-2, with D perhaps TRBD1 (6 bases). From germline, CDR1 is LNHDA and CDR2 SQIVND (reference sequence). The CDR3 length is 21 residues. V was pared by 3 bases and J by 5 bases, with 34 bases between. This chain's CDR3 is CASSIWVGQSHLGGGNYGYTF. In nucleotides, the CDR3 is TGTGCCAGTAGTATCTGGGTTGGACAGTCGCATCTCGGCGGGGGGAATTATGGCTACACCTTC.

The table lists this clonotype with a few counts. The chain uses TRBV7-2 and TRBJ1-5; D remains ambiguous. Trimming removed 4 bases at V and 4 bases at J, with 11 bases between. The CDR3 loop spans 14 amino acids. Germline V gene lookup returns CDR1 SGHTA and CDR2 FQGNSA. The CDR3 coding sequence is TGTGCCAGCAGCTCTTCGCGGCCGAATCAGCCCCAGCATTTT. Residues: CASSSSRPNQPQHF.

In its sample, this clonotype was seen many times. The chain joins TRBV10-3 to TRBJ1-1; 7 bases match TRBD1. J lost 6 bases, V lost 10 bases, and 5 bases had no gene match. CDR1 is ENHRY and CDR2 is SYGVKD in the germline V gene. The CDR3 consists of 11 residues. The CDR3 bases are TGTGCCACAGGACAGGCCTCTGAAGCTTTCTTT. This encodes CATGQASEAFF.

This clonotype was detected ten times or more. The V and J genes are TRBV11-2 and TRBJ2-7; no definite D call. Trimming took off 5 bases at V and 4 bases at J, with 12 bases between the two ends. Germline V gives CDR1 SGHAT, CDR2 FQNNGV. The CDR3 is made up of 13 amino acids. CDR3 sequence: CASSVLTGYEQYF. CDR3 bases: TGTGCCAGCAGCGTTCTCACTGGTTACGAGCAGTACTTC. The variable domain in full, completed from reference TRBV11-2 and TRBJ2-7, reads EAGVAQSPRYKIIEKRQSVAFWCNPISGHATLYWYQQILGQGPKLLIQFQNNGVVDDSQLPKDRFSAERLKGVDSTLKIQPAKLEDSAVYLCASSVLTGYEQYFGPGTRLTVT.

The genes are TRBV10-1 and TRBJ2-3, with TRBD1 matching over 10 bases. With V trimmed by 3 bases and J by 3 bases, 3 bases remained unmatched. Germline V gene lookup returns CDR1 WNHNN and CDR2 SYGVQD (reference sequence). The CDR3 loop spans 15 amino acids. In DNA, the CDR3 is TGCGCCAGCAGTGAAGAGGGACAGGGGACAGATACGCAGTATTTT. It translates to CASSEEGQGTDTQYF.

J is TRBJ1-1 and V is TRBV7-2; TRBD1 matches 8 bases. CDR1 is SGHTA and CDR2 is FQGNSA in the germline V gene. After removal of 2 bases from V and 11 bases from J, the junction contained 4 bases not matched to a gene. CDR3 length: 12 amino acids. CDR3 in DNA: TGTGCCAGCAGCTTATACGGACAGGGCGCTTTCTTT. Encoded protein: CASSLYGQGAFF.